This T cell receptor (beta chain) stems from a study of a mutant IDH1 vaccine in newly diagnosed glioma (dated by TCRdb to about 2021). About the study as a whole: Of the approximately 29 treated patients, around 62% were male and roughly 38% were female, and a mean age of roughly 40 years was recorded. Longitudinal TCRB deep sequencing was done for 20 to 25 treated patients, wherever samples were available for exploratory analyses. Six visits were used for peripheral blood collection: V03 (baseline), V05, V07, V10, V12 and V13. Prior to enrollment, patients had been given standard therapy consisting of radiotherapy alone, temozolomide alone, or radiochemotherapy with temozolomide, with the combination given to most patients.

The library came from the immunoSEQ multiplex PCR assay. Following the manufacturer's protocol, the hsTCRB Kit was used to amplify rearranged TCR beta chain sequences. TCRB libraries were sequenced on an Illumina MiSeq. In the source study's methods: Demultiplexing, trimming and gene mapping were performed with the kit vendor's proprietary platform. Entries here come from immuneACCESS through TCRdb and include only in-frame sequences with V and J called. Some clones fail to appear in such tables; in the studies checked, an unresolved V gene covers under half of the shortfall, and the cause of the remainder is unknown. V, J and clone size are those of that table, while D and trimming were read from the DNA. Counted in this sample were tens of thousands of clones; roughly 85% of them appeared once. The ten largest clones represent approximately 7% of the sample. This clone showed up just a few times. Its specific antigen is unknown. No much larger clone exists at a distance of one base, and base qualities are not known.

Including cysteine and phenylalanine, the CDR3 has 12 amino acids. Only the CDR3 region is kept as DNA, spanning 36 bases read in frame from base 1. Trimming removed 11 bases from V and 4 bases from J, leaving 9 bases between the germline ends. Per the germline V gene (reference sequence), LNHDA is the CDR1 and SQIVND is the CDR2. Beyond this particular receptor, the publication reports: The authors stated that sample limitations prevented analyses of patient blood samples from being reproduced. PBMC samples for TCRB deep sequencing were selected based on availability. No apparent relationship was observed between pseudoprogression and alterations in the top peripheral T cell clonotypes detected by TCRB sequencing. Immune responses induced by the vaccine were seen in approximately 93% of patients across multiple MHC alleles.

This specimen's time point label, per the study, means: baseline, week 1 (first vaccination visit). The treatment or condition tag for this specimen amounts to: pre-vaccination baseline after standard-of-care therapy. Newly diagnosed WHO grade 3 or 4 IDH1-mutant astrocytomas showing loss of nuclear ATRX were present in the donors. The samples were drawn from NOA16, a multicentre, single-arm, open-label phase I trial in Germany that tested a mutant IDH1 peptide vaccine in humans for the first time. Blood drawn at visit V03 was used as the baseline sample for immunogenicity testing. The DNeasy Blood and Tissue Kit was used to extract genomic DNA from EDTA blood for TCRB sequencing.

The sample in question was PBMCs, obtained from a glioma patient treated with radiotherapy, temozolomide or both. In this chain, TRBV19 is recombined with TRBJ1-6, with a weak D call of TRBD1 (5 bases match). The sequence came from a woman aged 45-59 years with glioma. The CDR3 here reads CAAGLYNSPLHF. The nucleotide sequence is TGTGCCGCGGGGCTATATAATTCACCCCTCCACTTT.